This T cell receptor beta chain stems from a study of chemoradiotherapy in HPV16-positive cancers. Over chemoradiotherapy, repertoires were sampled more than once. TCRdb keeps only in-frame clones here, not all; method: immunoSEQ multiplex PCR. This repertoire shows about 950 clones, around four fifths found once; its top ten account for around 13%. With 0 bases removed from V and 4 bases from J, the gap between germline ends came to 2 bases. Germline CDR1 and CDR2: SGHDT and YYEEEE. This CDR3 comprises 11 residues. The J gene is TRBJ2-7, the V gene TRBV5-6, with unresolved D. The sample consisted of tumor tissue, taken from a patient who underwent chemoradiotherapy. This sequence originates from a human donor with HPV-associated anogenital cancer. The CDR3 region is CASSLEYEQYF. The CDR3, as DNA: TGTGCCAGCAGCTTGGAATACGAGCAGTACTTC.